One and the same sample provided the 8 T cell receptor beta chains below, sequenced in a study of cytomegalovirus exposure and HLA in healthy donors. Primers included in the PCR were 60 Vbeta and 13 Jbeta primers. Data came from immunoSEQ multiplex PCR; TCRdb stores just in-frame clones and leaves some out. The sample records roughly 120,000 clones, more than 75% being singletons. The sequenced sample consisted of PBMCs. These receptors all come from a man aged 40-50 years in good health and CMV-seronegative.

The chain recombines TRBV7-3 with TRBJ2-1; D not certain. CDR3 length: 15 residues. The germline gives CDR1 SGHTA, CDR2 FQGTGA. The V end lost 0 bases, the J end lost 4 bases, and 10 bases lay between the germline ends. CDR3 nucleotides: TGTGCCAGCAGCTTAACGTGGCAGGCGTACAATGAGCAGTTCTTC. It yields the protein CASSLTWQAYNEQFF.

The gene calls are TRBV6-5 and TRBJ2-3, with a tentative D call TRBD1 (6 bases). Looked up from germline, CDR1 is MNHEY and CDR2 is SVGAGI. Trimming removed 4 bases at V and 0 bases at J, with 11 bases between. The CDR3 runs 15 residues. CDR3 loop: CASSSPQGSTDTQYF. The DNA for the CDR3 is TGTGCCAGCAGTTCACCACAGGGAAGCACAGATACGCAGTATTTT.

The rearrangement joins TRBV25-1 to TRBJ2-7, with 9 positions matching TRBD1. Per germline, CDR1 MGHDK and CDR2 SYGVNS. The CDR3 has 16 residues. Trimming removed 4 bases from V and 3 bases from J; junction bases left unmatched: 10. In DNA, the CDR3 is TGTGCCAGCAGTGTTCGAACAGGGGGCATCAACTACGAGCAGTACTTC. As protein: CASSVRTGGINYEQYF.

The gene calls are TRBV9 and TRBJ2-2, with 7 bases identical to TRBD1. From germline, CDR1 is SGDLS and CDR2 YYNGEE. The CDR3 contains 15 residues. V gave up 4 bases and J gave up 5 bases; unmatched junction bases: 8. The CDR3 bases are TGTGCCAGCAGCCCAACAGGGGTTGGAACCGGGGAGCTGTTTTTT. Protein product: CASSPTGVGTGELFF. Supplemented by reference TRBV9 and TRBJ2-2, the full variable domain reads DSGVTQTPKHLITATGQRVTLRCSPRSGDLSVYWYQQSLDQGLQFLIQYYNGEERAKGNILERFSAQQFPDLHSELNLSSLELGDSALYFCASSPTGVGTGELFFGEGSRLTVL.

The rearrangement joins TRBV12-5 to TRBJ2-3, with D unclear. This CDR3 region has 16 residues. The V gene lost 0 bases and the J gene lost 3 bases, with 13 bases spanning the gap. CDR1 and CDR2 (germline): LGHNT, FRNRAP. The CDR3 bases are TGTGCTAGTGGTTTGGTACTATCGGGTCTTACAGATACGCAGTATTTT. Its translation is CASGLVLSGLTDTQYF.

This chain joins TRBV2 and TRBJ1-3, with D perhaps matching TRBD1 (5 bases). Germline CDR1 SNHLY, CDR2 FYNNEI. This CDR3 is 14 amino acids long. The V gene lost 8 bases and the J gene lost 0 bases, with 11 bases spanning the gap. Here the CDR3 reads CASAQGLSGNTIYF. The CDR3 region has the DNA TGTGCCAGCGCTCAGGGCCTCTCTGGAAACACCATATATTTT.

V usage is TRBV10-3 and J usage is TRBJ1-1; D is ambiguous. The CDR3 has 14 amino acids. The V end lost 4 bases, the J end lost 3 bases, and 12 bases lay between the germline ends. Germline loops: CDR1 ENHRY, CDR2 SYGVKD. CDR3 sequence: CAISAQVKDTEAFF. DNA for the CDR3: TGTGCCATCAGTGCCCAGGTGAAGGACACTGAAGCTTTCTTT.

The rearrangement joins TRBV6-5 to TRBJ1-1; 10 nucleotides match TRBD1. The CDR3 sequence is 15 residues long. The V segment lost 3 bases and the J segment 11 bases; nucleotides outside the gene matches: 12. Germline CDR1 is MNHEY and CDR2 is SVGAGI. CDR3 bases: TGTGCCAGCAGTTATAGCGAGACAGGGGGCGAATTTGCTTTCTTT. This gives the protein CASSYSETGGEFAFF.